This TCR beta chain was captured by sequencing in a study of blood T cell repertoires in COVID-19. The assay was immunoSEQ multiplex PCR, and TCRdb's table has in-frame clones only and misses some. The sample includes about 210,000 clones, about 88% seen only once; the top ten take about 4.8%. The CDR3 has 13 residues. V was clipped by 5 bases and J by 4 bases; unmatched bases: 4. Germline V gene sequence: CDR1 LGHDT, CDR2 YNNKEL (reference sequence). This chain uses TRBV3-1 (or the pseudogene TRBV3-2) with TRBJ1-2; 7 bases fit TRBD1. Sequencing was carried out using peripheral blood. This clonotype was obtained from a woman aged 40 to 50 with acute or convalescent COVID-19. The CDR3 reads CASSDQGVYGYTF. The CDR3 nucleotides are TGTGCCAGCAGCGACCAGGGGGTCTATGGCTACACCTTC.